The clone carrying this TCR beta chain was found a few times. The data were obtained in a study of blood T cell repertoires in COVID-19. Overall study: The United States, Italy and Spain provided the acute and convalescent COVID-19 samples. PBMCs, B-cell-depleted T cells, or T cells were the source of the cDNA or gDNA that made up the material.

How the authors handled the data: The assay estimated nucleated cells by amplifying reference gene primers. The method was immunoSEQ multiplex PCR; TCRdb's version includes in-frame clones alone and lacks a portion of them. V, J and clone size are taken as reported in that table, and D and trimming were inferred from the DNA itself. Of 98,000 or so clones listed, around 83% were seen once; the top ten hold just over 4%. The V gene lost 6 bases and the J gene lost 1 base, with 5 bases spanning the gap. This CDR3 spans 12 amino acids. Sample: peripheral blood. This chain joins TRBV12-3 or TRBV12-4 and TRBJ2-3; D is undetermined. The clonotype comes from a woman aged 70-85 years with acute or convalescent COVID-19. Here the CDR3 DNA reads TGTGCCAGCAGCTCCGGCACAGATACGCAGTATTTT. Its translation: CASSSGTDTQYF.